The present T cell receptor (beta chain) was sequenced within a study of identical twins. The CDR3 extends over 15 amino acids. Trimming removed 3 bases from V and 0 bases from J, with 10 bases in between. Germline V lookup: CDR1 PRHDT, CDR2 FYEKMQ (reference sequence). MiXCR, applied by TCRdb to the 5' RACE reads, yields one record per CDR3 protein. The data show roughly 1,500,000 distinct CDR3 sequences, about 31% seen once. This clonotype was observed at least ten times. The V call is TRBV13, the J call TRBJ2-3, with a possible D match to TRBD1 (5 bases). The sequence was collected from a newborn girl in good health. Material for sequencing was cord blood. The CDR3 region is CASSLGPLSTDTQYF. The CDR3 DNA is TGTGCCAGCAGCTTGGGGCCGCTTAGCACAGATACGCAGTATTTT.